Listed below are T cell receptor beta chains from one sample, sequenced in a study of pediatric ulcerative colitis. Generated by immunoSEQ multiplex PCR, the TCRdb table keeps only in-frame clones and is missing some. The data hold 32,000 or so clones, with around 82% observed a single time. Sequenced sample: blood. The source of these receptors is a boy aged 5 to 17 with severe ulcerative colitis. Both conserved end residues are part of each CDR3. A D gene is named only where the DNA matches it firmly. Part of the rows lack a size; the others show once, few, many or a class for expanded clones.

V gene	clone size	J gene	D gene	CDR3 length	CDR3 DNA	CDR3 protein
TRBV7-2	.	TRBJ2-1	TRBD2	14	TGTGCCAGCAGCTTAAGCGGGGGGGCCACTGAGCAGTTCTTC	CASSLSGGATEQFF
TRBV25-1	.	TRBJ2-5	TRBD1	14	TGTGCCAGCAGTACGGACAGGGGGGGCAAGACCCAGTACTTC	CASSTDRGGKTQYF
TRBV27	.	TRBJ2-1	.	12	TGTGCCAGCAGTGTCGGGAACAATGAGCAGTTCTTC	CASSVGNNEQFF
TRBV12-5	.	TRBJ2-2	.	14	TGTGCTAGTGGTTTGACAGTTATAAATGGGGAGCTGTTTTTT	CASGLTVINGELFF
TRBV4-3	.	TRBJ1-2	TRBD1	17	TGCGCCAGCAGCCAACTCGGACAGGGGACTATTAACTATGGCTACACCTTC	CASSQLGQGTINYGYTF
TRBV6-5	.	TRBJ1-6	.	14	TGTGCCAGCAGTTACATCCAGGTTAATTCACCCCTCCACTTT	CASSYIQVNSPLHF
TRBV5-1	.	TRBJ1-1	TRBD1	15	TGCGCCAGCAGCCCAACGGGACAGGCCGCCCGCCGAGCTTTCTTT	CASSPTGQAARRAFF
TRBV7-2	.	TRBJ2-2	.	13	TGTGCCAGCGGCACGCGGGGCCCAGGGGAGCTGTTTTTT	CASGTRGPGELFF
TRBV27	.	TRBJ2-3	.	20	TGTGCCAGCAGTTTGAATCACGGTGATTTCCCCTCAACTAGCACAGATACGCAGTATTTT	CASSLNHGDFPSTSTDTQYF
TRBV2	.	TRBJ2-1	TRBD2	15	TGTGCCAGCACACTTAGCGGGGGTGCCTACAATGAGCAGTTCTTC	CASTLSGGAYNEQFF
TRBV9	few	TRBJ1-1	.	13	TGTGCCAGCAGCCGGGACACTTACACTGAAGCTTTCTTT	CASSRDTYTEAFF
TRBV7-2	.	TRBJ2-1	TRBD1	14	TGTGCCAGCAGCTACAGGGGCTGGTACAATGAGCAGTTCTTC	CASSYRGWYNEQFF
TRBV18	.	TRBJ1-1	.	14	TGTGCCAGCTCACAAGGTCCCCTGAAACCTGAAGCTTTCTTT	CASSQGPLKPEAFF
TRBV6-5	.	TRBJ1-1	.	12	TGTGCCAGCGAGGGGCGGGGAATTGAAGCTTTCTTT	CASEGRGIEAFF
TRBV5-1	.	TRBJ1-2	TRBD1	16	TGCGCCAGCAGCCCCGGACAGGTGATCCCTAACTATGGCTACACCTTC	CASSPGQVIPNYGYTF
TRBV7-2	.	TRBJ2-3	TRBD2	16	TGTGCCAGCAGCTTAGGCGTACTAGCGGGGTATGATACGCAGTATTTT	CASSLGVLAGYDTQYF
TRBV5-1	.	TRBJ2-1	TRBD2	17	TGCGCCAGCAGCTTGGCCCAGGGGACTAGCGGCTCCCATGAGCAGTTCTTC	CASSLAQGTSGSHEQFF
TRBV5-1	.	TRBJ1-1	.	13	TGCGCCAGCAGCTTGGTGAGGGGGGCTGAAGCTTTCTTT	CASSLVRGAEAFF
TRBV7-9	.	TRBJ1-5	.	14	TGTGCCAGCAGCCCGGTGGGGAATCATCAGCCCCAGCATTTT	CASSPVGNHQPQHF
TRBV5-1	.	TRBJ2-5	.	14	TGCGCCAGCAGCGAAGGACGTTCGAGGGAGACCCAGTACTTC	CASSEGRSRETQYF
TRBV30	.	TRBJ2-6	.	14	TGTGCCTGGAGTTCGGGTTCTGGGGCCAACGTCCTGACTTTC	CAWSSGSGANVLTF
TRBV2	.	TRBJ1-4	.	15	TGTGCCAGCGCCACGGGACGGATCCTTAATGAAAAACTGTTTTTT	CASATGRILNEKLFF
TRBV30	.	TRBJ1-5	.	13	TGTGCCTGGAGTGTAAGGACGAATCAGCCCCAGCATTTT	CAWSVRTNQPQHF